Each of the 17 T cell receptor beta chains below was sequenced from the same sample in a study of Graves' ophthalmopathy and Graves' hyperthyroidism. For repertoire sequencing, the TCR beta CDR3 regions were amplified from RNA transcripts. An opening RT-PCR round employed HTBI primers and preceded a second-round multiplex PCR. TCRdb itself ran the multiplex PCR reads through MiXCR, one entry per CDR3 protein. The sample carries approximately 160,000 distinct CDR3 sequences, under 45% recorded once. The sequenced sample consisted of peripheral blood. These receptors came from a man younger than 45 with Graves' ophthalmopathy.

V usage is TRBV7-2 and J usage is TRBJ2-5, with TRBD1 matching 9 bases. The CDR3 totals 14 residues. V shed 1 base, J shed 7 bases, and the junction held 4 bases outside the gene matches. Per the germline V gene, CDR1 is SGHTA and CDR2 is FQGNSA. The CDR3 DNA sequence: TGTGCCAGCAGCTTAGGGACAGGGGAAGTGACCCAGTACTTC. Its protein is CASSLGTGEVTQYF.

The genes are TRBV6-2 or TRBV6-3 and TRBJ2-5; D gene unclear. This CDR3 contains 14 residues. Looked up from germline, CDR1 is MNHEY and CDR2 is SVGEGT. Trimming took 2 bases from V and 4 from J, leaving 11 bases between them. In DNA, the CDR3 is TGTGCCAGCAGTTACGCAAGGACGGCAGAGACCCAGTACTTC. Translating it yields CASSYARTAETQYF.

The chain recombines TRBV7-2 with TRBJ2-5; D not certain. The CDR3 is made up of 13 amino acids. V lost 3 bases, J lost 1 base, and 6 bases lay in between. Per germline, CDR1 SGHTA and CDR2 FQGNSA. CDR3 nucleotide sequence: TGTGCCAGCAGCTTGTACATCCAAGAGACCCAGTACTTC. Its protein is CASSLYIQETQYF.

The chain recombines TRBV6-1 with TRBJ2-5; D is ambiguous. From germline, CDR1 is MNHNS and CDR2 SASEGT. The CDR3 length is 15 residues. V lost 6 bases to trimming and J lost 1 base, with 15 bases between them. DNA of the CDR3: TGTGCCAGCAGCGAGACCAGTGGGTCCCAAGAGACCCAGTACTTC. Protein product: CASSETSGSQETQYF.

This clonotype was recorded many times. J is TRBJ1-5 and V is TRBV10-3, with D perhaps TRBD1 (6 bases). The CDR3 is 18 residues long. V lost 0 bases and J lost 0, with 15 bases in between. The germline CDR1 and CDR2 sequences are ENHRY and SYGVKD. This CDR3 reads CAISESGGTTYSNQPQHF. Here the CDR3 DNA reads TGTGCCATCAGTGAGTCGGGCGGGACAACGTATAGCAATCAGCCCCAGCATTTT.

The J gene is TRBJ2-5, the V gene TRBV6-2 or TRBV6-3; D is unresolved. Trimming shortened V by 4 bases and J by 5 bases, and 17 bases separated the two germline ends. This CDR3 contains 15 residues. CDR1 and CDR2 from the germline V gene are MNHEY and SVGEGT. The CDR3 nucleotides read TGTGCCAGCAGTTCCGTCCTTGAGATTTTGGAGACCCAGTACTTC. Protein product: CASSSVLEILETQYF.

This clonotype was seen ten or more times. The chain has TRBV4-1 and TRBJ2-7; D remains ambiguous. The CDR3 sequence is 14 residues long. Germline-derived CDR1 and CDR2 are MGHRA and YSYEKL. V was trimmed by 1 base and J by 3 bases, leaving 10 bases between them. The CDR3 here is CASSQAVSLYEQYF. CDR3 bases: TGCGCCAGCAGCCAAGCTGTCTCCCTCTACGAGCAGTACTTC.

In this sample, this clonotype turned up many times. V is TRBV24-1 and J is TRBJ2-3, with 8 bases matching TRBD1. The length of the CDR3 is 16 residues. J was trimmed by 5 bases and V by 3 bases; bases with no gene match: 9. The germline gives CDR1 KGHDR, CDR2 SFDVKD. CDR3 coding DNA: TGTGCCACCAGTGATCCGACAGGGGACGAAGTAGATACGCAGTATTTT. Its protein product is CATSDPTGDEVDTQYF.

V is TRBV28 and J is TRBJ1-1; D unclear. The CDR3 contains 15 residues. V lost 8 bases and J lost 0, with 16 bases in between. Germline V gives CDR1 MDHEN, CDR2 SYDVKM. CDR3 amino acids: CASYGPDRMNTEAFF. DNA for the CDR3: TGTGCCAGCTATGGTCCGGACCGCATGAACACTGAAGCTTTCTTT. Complete variable domain (other parts from reference TRBV28 and TRBJ1-1): DVKVTQSSRYLVKRTGEKVFLECVQDMDHENMFWYRQDPGLGLRLIYFSYDVKMKEKGDIPEGYSVSREKKERFSLILESASTNQTSMYLCASYGPDRMNTEAFFGQGTRLTVV.

This clonotype showed up just a few times. The V call is TRBV6-1, the J call TRBJ2-7, with 10 nucleotides matching TRBD2. Germline CDR1 reads MNHNS; CDR2 reads SASEGT. The CDR3 has 17 amino acids. After removal of 2 bases from V and 3 bases from J, the junction contained 10 bases not matched to a gene. CDR3 sequence reads: CASSEQGWLAGDYEQYF. The DNA of the CDR3 is TGTGCCAGCAGTGAACAGGGGTGGCTAGCGGGAGACTACGAGCAGTACTTC.

The genes are TRBV11-2 and TRBJ2-5; possible D gene TRBD1, 6 bases. V lost 3 bases to trimming and J lost 3 bases, with 14 bases between them. Germline assignment: CDR1 SGHAT and CDR2 FQNNGV. The CDR3 is 15 residues long. The CDR3 nucleotides are TGTGCCAGCAGCTTGGACTGGGGGCCGGAAGAGACCCAGTACTTC. This codes for CASSLDWGPEETQYF.

This clonotype was seen many times. V usage is TRBV24-1 and J usage is TRBJ1-5; D gene uncertain. The CDR3 totals 14 residues. Deletions cut 5 bases from V and 4 bases from J, with 11 bases between. Per germline, CDR1 KGHDR and CDR2 SFDVKD. The CDR3 sequence is CATSGSDKNQPQHF. Written as DNA, the CDR3 is TGTGCCACCAGTGGCTCCGACAAAAATCAGCCCCAGCATTTT.

This clonotype was seen at least ten times. This chain connects TRBV4-1 to TRBJ1-3; 11 bases line up with TRBD1. Germline assignment: CDR1 MGHRA and CDR2 YSYEKL. Trimming took 4 bases from V and 0 from J; bases not matched to a gene: 11. This CDR3 has 19 amino acids. This CDR3 reads CASSRWTGGVGSSGNTIYF. The CDR3 DNA sequence: TGCGCCAGCAGCCGATGGACAGGGGGCGTGGGGAGCTCTGGAAACACCATATATTTT.

The sample holds many counts of this clonotype. The chain has TRBV4-1 and TRBJ2-7; 8 nucleotides match TRBD2. Germline V gene sequence: CDR1 MGHRA, CDR2 YSYEKL. V was pared by 6 bases and J by 2 bases, with 6 bases of the junction left unmatched. There are 14 residues in the CDR3. CDR3 sequence reads: CASSSGREAYEQYF. The CDR3 nucleotides are TGCGCCAGCAGTTCAGGGCGGGAGGCCTACGAGCAGTACTTC.

This clonotype has a count of ten or more. J is TRBJ1-2 and V is TRBV14, with D possibly TRBD1 on 6 matching bases. Germline V CDR1 and CDR2: SGHDN, FVKESK. The CDR3 is made up of 15 amino acids. V was clipped by 3 bases and J by 2 bases, with 13 bases between them. The CDR3 protein is CASSHVDTGNYGYTF. The CDR3 DNA follows: TGTGCCAGCAGCCATGTGGATACAGGGAACTATGGCTACACCTTC.

This clonotype showed up many times. This rearrangement joins TRBV4-3 to TRBJ2-2, with 10 bases aligning to TRBD1. Germline V gene sequence: CDR1 LGHNA, CDR2 YSLEER. The length of the CDR3 is 16 residues. V shed 4 bases, J shed 4 bases, and the junction held 6 bases outside the gene matches. DNA for the CDR3: TGCGCCAGCAGCCTCGGGACAGGGGTCGGCACCGGGGAGCTGTTTTTT. Its protein product is CASSLGTGVGTGELFF.

The chain employs TRBV12-3 or TRBV12-4 and TRBJ1-3, with unresolved D. The V end was cut by 5 bases, the J end by 4 bases, with 6 bases between. The length of the CDR3 is 12 residues. CDR3 in DNA: TGTGCCAGCAGTGGGAACGGAAACACCATATATTTT. It encodes CASSGNGNTIYF.